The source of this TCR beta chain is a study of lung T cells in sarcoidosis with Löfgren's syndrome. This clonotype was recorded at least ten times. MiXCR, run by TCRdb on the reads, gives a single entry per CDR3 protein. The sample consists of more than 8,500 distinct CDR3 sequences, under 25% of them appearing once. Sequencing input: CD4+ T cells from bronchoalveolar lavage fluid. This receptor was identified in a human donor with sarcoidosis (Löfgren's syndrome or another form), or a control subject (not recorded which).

Written as DNA, the CDR3 is TGCAGCGTTACCACAGGCGAAGCTTTCTTT. Translation: CSVTTGEAFF. The gene calls are TRBV29-1 and TRBJ1-1; D might be TRBD1 (5 bases). The CDR3 covers 10 residues. Germline CDR1 and CDR2: SQVTM and ANQGSEA. V was cut by 5 bases and J by 8 bases, with 9 bases left in between.